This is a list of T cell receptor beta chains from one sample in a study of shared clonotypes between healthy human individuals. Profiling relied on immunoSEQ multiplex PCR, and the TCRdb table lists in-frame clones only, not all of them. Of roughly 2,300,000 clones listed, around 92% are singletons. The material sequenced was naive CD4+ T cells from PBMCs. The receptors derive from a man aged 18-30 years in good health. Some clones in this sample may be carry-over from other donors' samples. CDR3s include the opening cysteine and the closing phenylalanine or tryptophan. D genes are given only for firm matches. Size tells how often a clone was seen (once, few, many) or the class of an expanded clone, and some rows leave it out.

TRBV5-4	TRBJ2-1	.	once	TGTGCCAGCAGCTTGGATGCGGGACCCTTCGATGAGCAGTTCTTC	CASSLDAGPFDEQFF
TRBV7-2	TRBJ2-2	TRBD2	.	TGTGCCAGCAGCTTAGATATGGCTAGCGGGAACACCGGGGAGCTGTTTTTT	CASSLDMASGNTGELFF
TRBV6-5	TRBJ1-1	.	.	TGTGCCAGCAGTTACTCTTGGGGAACTGAAGCTTTCTTT	CASSYSWGTEAFF
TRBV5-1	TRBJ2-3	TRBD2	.	TGCGCCAGCAGGACGGGACTAGCGGGAGACACAGATACGCAGTATTTT	CASRTGLAGDTDTQYF
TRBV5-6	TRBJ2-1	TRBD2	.	TGTGCCAGCAGCTTACCACCGACTAGCGGATACTACAATGAGCAGTTCTTC	CASSLPPTSGYYNEQFF
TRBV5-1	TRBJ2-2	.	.	TGCGCCAGCAGCTTGGGTCTCGGCGGGCCGAACACCGGGGAGCTGTTTTTT	CASSLGLGGPNTGELFF
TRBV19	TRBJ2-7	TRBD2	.	TGTGCCAGTAGTATAAACCCTCCCGGGGTAGCGGGCTCCTACGAGCAGTACTTC	CASSINPPGVAGSYEQYF
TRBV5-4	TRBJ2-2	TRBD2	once	TGTGCCAGCACCAAAGGAGGACTAGCGGGAGAAGCTGGGGAGCTGTTTTTT	CASTKGGLAGEAGELFF
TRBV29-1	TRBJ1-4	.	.	TGCAGCGCCTGGTCATCGGTTAATGAAAAACTGTTTTTT	CSAWSSVNEKLFF
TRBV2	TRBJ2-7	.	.	TGTGCCAGCAGATTGGACCAAGACGAGCAGTACTTC	CASRLDQDEQYF
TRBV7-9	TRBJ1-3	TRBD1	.	TGTGCCAGCAGCTTGGGACAGGAGTCTGGAAACACCATATATTTT	CASSLGQESGNTIYF
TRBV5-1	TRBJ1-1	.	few	TGCGCCAGCAGCTTGGCCGGCGGGAACCGGGACACTGAAGCTTTCTTT	CASSLAGGNRDTEAFF
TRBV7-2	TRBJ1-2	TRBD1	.	TGTGCCAGCAGCGCCGGGACAGTCTATGGCTACACCTTC	CASSAGTVYGYTF
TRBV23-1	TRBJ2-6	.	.	TGCGCCAGCAGTCCACTCACGGTTACAAAGGGGCGGGTCACTGGGGCCAACGTCCTGACTTTC	CASSPLTVTKGRVTGANVLTF
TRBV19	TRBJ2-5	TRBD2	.	TGTGCCAGTAGTCTCGGACTAGCGGGATTCGGAGAGACCCAGTACTTC	CASSLGLAGFGETQYF
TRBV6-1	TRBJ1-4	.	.	TGTGCCAGCAGTGAATTCTTTGGGACTACGACTAATGAAAAACTGTTTTTT	CASSEFFGTTTNEKLFF
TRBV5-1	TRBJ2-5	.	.	TGCGCCAGCAGCACGGGACAAGAGACCCAGTACTTC	CASSTGQETQYF
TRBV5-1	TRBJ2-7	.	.	TGCGCCAGCAGCCCAACCCCTGGGGGCGCCTACGAGCAGTACTTC	CASSPTPGGAYEQYF
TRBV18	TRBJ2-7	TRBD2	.	TGTGCCAGCTCACCTCTGACTAGCGGGGGACCCTACGAGCAGTACTTC	CASSPLTSGGPYEQYF
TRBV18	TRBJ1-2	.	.	TGTGCCAGCTCACCACCGATGCCATTAAATAACTATGGCTACACCTTC	CASSPPMPLNNYGYTF
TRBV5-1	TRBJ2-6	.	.	TGCGCCAGCAGCTTAGATGCCCCCTCTGGGGCCAACGTCCTGACTTTC	CASSLDAPSGANVLTF
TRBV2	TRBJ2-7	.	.	TGTGCCAGCAGTGTTGAGAGTGATAGCGAGCAGTACTTC	CASSVESDSEQYF
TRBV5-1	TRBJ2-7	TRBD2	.	TGCGCCAGCAGCTTGGGCGGGGGTAGCTACGAGCAGTACTTC	CASSLGGGSYEQYF
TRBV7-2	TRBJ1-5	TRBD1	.	TGTGCCAGCAGGCCACAGGGGAGCAATCAGCCCCAGCATTTT	CASRPQGSNQPQHF
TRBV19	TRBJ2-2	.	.	TGTGCCAGTAGTGCCCTACAGGGATCCGGGGAGCTGTTTTTT	CASSALQGSGELFF
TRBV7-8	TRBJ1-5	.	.	TGTGCCAGCACAGGGCCCCAGAATCAGCCCCAGCATTTT	CASTGPQNQPQHF
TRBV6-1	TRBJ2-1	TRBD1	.	TGTGCCAGCACCGAGGGACAGCCGGCTTACAATGAGCAGTTCTTC	CASTEGQPAYNEQFF
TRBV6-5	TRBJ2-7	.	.	TGTGCCAGCAGTTACTCGATAGGGCTAGGGTTCTACGAGCAGTACTTC	CASSYSIGLGFYEQYF
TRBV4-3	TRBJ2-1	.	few	TGCGCCAGCAGCCAAGTACTTGACAATGAGCAGTTCTTC	CASSQVLDNEQFF
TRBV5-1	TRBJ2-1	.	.	TGCGCCAGCAGCTTGGCCCGCGCAAGGGATGAGCAGTTCTTC	CASSLARARDEQFF
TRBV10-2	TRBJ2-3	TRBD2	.	TGCGCCAGCAGCCCCGGGACTAGCGGAGCAGATACGCAGTATTTT	CASSPGTSGADTQYF
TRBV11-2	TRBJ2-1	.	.	TGTGCCAGCAGCTTAGCAAATTACAATGAGCAGTTCTTC	CASSLANYNEQFF
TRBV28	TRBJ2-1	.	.	TGTGCCAGCATCACAGGGGGGGTGTACAGGTCTTACAATGAGCAGTTCTTC	CASITGGVYRSYNEQFF
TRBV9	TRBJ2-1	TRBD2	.	TGTGCCAGCAGTGGACTAGCTGTTGATGAGCAGTTCTTC	CASSGLAVDEQFF
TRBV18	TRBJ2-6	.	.	TGTGCCAGCTCACCCGGAGGTTCTGGGGCCAACGTCCTGACTTTC	CASSPGGSGANVLTF
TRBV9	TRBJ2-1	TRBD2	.	TGTGCCAGCAGCGTAGCTCTTCCGGGAGGGCCGGGCAATGAGCAGTTCTTC	CASSVALPGGPGNEQFF
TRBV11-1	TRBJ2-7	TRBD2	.	TGTGCCAGCAGCTTAGAGCGGGGACCGACATACGAGCAGTACTTC	CASSLERGPTYEQYF
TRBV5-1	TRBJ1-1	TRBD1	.	TGCGCCAGCAGCTTCGACGGGACAGGGAACACTGAAGCTTTCTTT	CASSFDGTGNTEAFF
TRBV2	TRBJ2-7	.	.	TGTGCCAGCAGTCTTACCAGGGTCTACGAGCAGTACTTC	CASSLTRVYEQYF
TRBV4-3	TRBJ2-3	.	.	TGCGCCAGCAGCCACCCAGCCCACACAGATACGCAGTATTTT	CASSHPAHTDTQYF
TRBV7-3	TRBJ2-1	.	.	TGTGCCAGCAGCCCACCTTATAGCTTCGAGCAGTTCTTC	CASSPPYSFEQFF
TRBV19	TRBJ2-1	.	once	TGTGCCAGTAGTACGCGGGATGGCTCCTACAATGAGCAGTTCTTC	CASSTRDGSYNEQFF
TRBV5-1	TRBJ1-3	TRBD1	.	TGCGCCAGCAGCTTTACCGGGACAGCCGACACCATATATTTT	CASSFTGTADTIYF
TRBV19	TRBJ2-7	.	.	TGTGCCAGTAGTATTTACAGGGCCTCCTACGAGCAGTACTTC	CASSIYRASYEQYF
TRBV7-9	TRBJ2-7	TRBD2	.	TGTGCCAGCAGCTTAACTACTAGCGGGACCTCCTACGAGCAGTACTTC	CASSLTTSGTSYEQYF
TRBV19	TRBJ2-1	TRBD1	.	TGTGCCAGTTCCCGGTCGGTAGGGGGCGTGTACAATGAGCAGTTCTTC	CASSRSVGGVYNEQFF
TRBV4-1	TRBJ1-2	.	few	TGCGCCAGCAGCCACCCCGGGGGGGTTGGCTACACCTTC	CASSHPGGVGYTF
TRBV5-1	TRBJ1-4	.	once	TGCGCCACAAACGCGGTAGGCACTGGGGAAAAACTGTTTTTT	CATNAVGTGEKLFF
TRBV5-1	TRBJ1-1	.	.	TGCGCCAGCAGCTCCCAACCCCAGGGCCGGGGAATGAACACTGAAGCTTTCTTT	CASSSQPQGRGMNTEAFF
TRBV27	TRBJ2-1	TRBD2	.	TGTGCCAGCAGTCCCCAGCGTGTACTGCGGGAGGGCGGAAATGAGCAGTTCTTC	CASSPQRVLREGGNEQFF
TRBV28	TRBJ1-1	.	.	TGTGCCAGCACTCCCAGCAGGGTTTACACTGAAGCTTTCTTT	CASTPSRVYTEAFF
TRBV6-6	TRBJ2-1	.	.	TGTGCCAGCAGACACTCCCGGACATACAATGAGCAGTTCTTC	CASRHSRTYNEQFF
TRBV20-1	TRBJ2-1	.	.	TGCAGTGCTAGAGATGTTAGCACACAGTTCTTC	CSARDVSTQFF
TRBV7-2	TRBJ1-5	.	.	TGTGCCAGCAGCATGGGGGAGGGATTGGTTCAGCCCCAGCATTTT	CASSMGEGLVQPQHF
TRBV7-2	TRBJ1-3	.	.	TGTGCCAGCAGCCGTGGGACGGTGTCTGGAAACACCATATATTTT	CASSRGTVSGNTIYF